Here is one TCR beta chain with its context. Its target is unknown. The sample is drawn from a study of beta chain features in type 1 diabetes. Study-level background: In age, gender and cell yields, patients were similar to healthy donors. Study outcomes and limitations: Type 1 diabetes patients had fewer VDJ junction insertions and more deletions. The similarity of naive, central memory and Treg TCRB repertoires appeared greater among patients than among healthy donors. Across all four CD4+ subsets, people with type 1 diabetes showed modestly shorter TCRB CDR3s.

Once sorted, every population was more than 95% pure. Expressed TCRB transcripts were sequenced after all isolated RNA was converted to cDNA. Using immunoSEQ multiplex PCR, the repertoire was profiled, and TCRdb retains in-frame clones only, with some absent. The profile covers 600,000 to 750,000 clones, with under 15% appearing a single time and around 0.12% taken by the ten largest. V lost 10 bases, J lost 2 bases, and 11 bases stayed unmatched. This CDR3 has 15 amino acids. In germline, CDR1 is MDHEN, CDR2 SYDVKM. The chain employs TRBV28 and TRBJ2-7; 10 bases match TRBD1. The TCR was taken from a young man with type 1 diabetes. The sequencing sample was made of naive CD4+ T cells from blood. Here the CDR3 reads CATGGRDRGTYEQYF. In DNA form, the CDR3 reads TGTGCCACCGGGGGCCGGGACAGGGGTACCTACGAGCAGTACTTC.